One sample yielded the 17 T cell receptor beta chains listed below, sequenced in a study of T cell changes during pregnancy in multiple sclerosis (dated by TCRdb to about 2019). Library preparation was by the immunoSEQ multiplex PCR assay. The clones in this table, taken by TCRdb from immuneACCESS, are in-frame only. Not every clone is retained; where verified, under half of the shortfall comes from an unresolved V gene, and the cause of the rest is unknown. This sample has over 35,000 clones in its table, and roughly 90% of those were observed once. The ten largest make up approximately 8.3% of the sample. The input for sequencing was CD8+ T cells from peripheral blood mononuclear cells, taken before pregnancy. Every receptor here comes from a female donor with multiple sclerosis, enrolled in a pregnancy study.

The chain links TRBV2 to TRBJ1-1; D unresolved. CDR1 and CDR2 from the germline V gene are SNHLY and FYNNEI. V was cut by 3 bases and J by 0 bases, with 8 bases left in between. This CDR3 contains 14 residues. The DNA of the CDR3 is TGTGCCAGCAGTGATGGCACCTTGAACACTGAAGCTTTCTTT. Protein sequence: CASSDGTLNTEAFF.

The chain uses TRBV14 and TRBJ2-1, with D perhaps matching TRBD2 (5 bases). V was cut by 0 bases and J by 6 bases, with 15 bases left in between. The CDR3 loop spans 16 amino acids. Germline loops: CDR1 SGHDN, CDR2 FVKESK. Here the CDR3 reads CASSQDMRLTSNEQFF. Written as DNA, the CDR3 is TGTGCCAGCAGCCAAGATATGAGACTAACAAGCAATGAGCAGTTCTTC.

This chain links TRBV19 with TRBJ2-1; D remains ambiguous. Trimming removed 3 bases from V and 0 bases from J, with 9 bases in between. Germline CDR1 reads LNHDA; CDR2 reads SQIVND (reference sequence). This CDR3 has 15 residues. The CDR3 here is CASSILAVSYNEQFF. The CDR3 DNA follows: TGTGCCAGTAGTATCCTGGCGGTCTCCTACAATGAGCAGTTCTTC.

There are a few counts of this clone. V usage is TRBV7-9 and J usage is TRBJ1-1, with D maybe TRBD1 (6 bases). V gave up 6 bases and J gave up 1 base, with 9 bases separating them. The germline gives CDR1 SEHNR, CDR2 FQNEAQ (reference sequence). The CDR3 has 13 amino acids. In DNA form, the CDR3 reads TGTGCCAGCAGTGAGGGACAGAACACTGAAGCTTTCTTT. Its protein product is CASSEGQNTEAFF.

This clone was counted a few times. V gene TRBV15 combines with J gene TRBJ2-6, with D unclear. This CDR3 spans 15 amino acids. Germline V gene sequence: CDR1 LNHNV, CDR2 YYDKDF (reference sequence). V dropped 0 bases and J dropped 1 base, with 4 bases sitting between them. CDR3 region: CATSRDQSGANVLTF. CDR3 coding DNA: TGTGCCACCAGCAGAGATCAATCTGGGGCCAACGTCCTGACTTTC.

CDR3 DNA: TGTGCCAGCAGCGTGACTGGCCTAGCCTACAATGAGCAGTTCTTC. Its translation: CASSVTGLAYNEQFF. The rearrangement uses TRBV9 and TRBJ2-1; D unclear. Germline loops: CDR1 SGDLS, CDR2 YYNGEE. The CDR3 spans 15 residues. V lost 2 bases to trimming and J lost 2 bases, with 11 bases between them.

The chain combines TRBV7-3 with TRBJ2-3, with 8 bases identical to TRBD2. The length of the CDR3 is 13 residues. The J segment lost 4 bases and the V segment lost 4 bases, leaving 1 base of the junction unmatched. Looked up from germline, CDR1 is SGHTA and CDR2 is FQGTGA. The CDR3 spells CASSWGLADTQYF. CDR3 in DNA: TGTGCCAGCAGCTGGGGACTAGCAGATACGCAGTATTTT.

This chain links TRBV9 with TRBJ2-5; no clear D gene. The CDR3 runs 12 residues. Germline V lookup: CDR1 SGDLS, CDR2 YYNGEE. V was cut by 3 bases and J by 6 bases, with 9 bases left in between. Written as DNA, the CDR3 is TGTGCCAGCAGCGCCCAAATTCAGACCCAGTACTTC. It translates to CASSAQIQTQYF.

The chain joins TRBV9 to TRBJ2-2; 7 bases fit TRBD2. The V gene's germline CDR1 is SGDLS and CDR2 YYNGEE. There are 16 residues in the CDR3. J gave up 0 bases and V 6 bases, and 8 bases lay outside the gene matches. CDR3: CASTFTSAPNTGELFF. For the CDR3, the DNA is TGTGCCAGCACCTTCACTAGCGCACCGAACACCGGGGAGCTGTTTTTT.

This clone has just one count. The chain uses TRBV29-1 and TRBJ2-3; D is ambiguous. The V end was cut by 3 bases, the J end by 11 bases, with 15 bases between. The CDR3 spans 12 residues. Germline-derived CDR1 and CDR2 are SQVTM and ANQGSEA. CDR3 sequence: CSVDLSEPRQYF. Written as DNA, the CDR3 is TGCAGCGTTGACCTCTCCGAGCCGCGGCAGTATTTT.

This clone was seen a handful of times. This chain links TRBV5-5 with TRBJ1-5; D is unresolved. V lost 2 bases to trimming and J lost 5 bases, with 11 bases between them. Germline V lookup: CDR1 SGHKS, CDR2 YYEKEE (reference sequence). This CDR3 has 14 amino acids. The CDR3 here is CASSLDGEYQPQHF. The CDR3 coding sequence is TGTGCCAGCAGCTTAGACGGGGAATATCAGCCCCAGCATTTT.

J is TRBJ2-1 and V is TRBV13; 12 bases agree with TRBD2. CDR1 PRHDT and CDR2 FYEKMQ come from the germline V gene (reference sequence). V trimming: 3 bases; J trimming: 5 bases; junction bases outside the gene matches: 8. The CDR3 is 17 amino acids. CDR3 sequence reads: CASSFGLAGYANNEQFF. CDR3 DNA: TGTGCCAGCAGCTTCGGACTAGCGGGATACGCGAACAATGAGCAGTTCTTC.

The chain has TRBV7-9 and TRBJ2-5; D is undetermined. The CDR3 extends over 13 amino acids. Per the germline V gene, CDR1 is SEHNR and CDR2 is FQNEAQ (reference sequence). The V gene lost 1 base and the J gene lost 4 bases, with 7 bases spanning the gap. The CDR3 coding sequence is TGTGCCAGCAGCTTAGGAGTACGAGAGACCCAGTACTTC. The encoded protein is CASSLGVRETQYF.

This chain links TRBV7-6 with TRBJ2-1; 11 bases agree with TRBD1. The CDR3 runs to 13 residues. V dropped 6 bases and J dropped 8; count of bases not matched to a gene: 3. Germline values: CDR1 SGHVS, CDR2 FNYEAQ. CDR3: CASRGQGDYEQFF. The CDR3 DNA is TGTGCCAGCAGGGGACAGGGGGACTATGAGCAGTTCTTC.

This clone was seen just once. This chain links TRBV7-9 with TRBJ1-4, with 12 bases fitting TRBD1. The CDR3 has 18 amino acids. CDR1 and CDR2 from the germline V gene are SEHNR and FQNEAQ (reference sequence). V was pared by 5 bases and J by 2 bases, with 9 bases of the junction left unmatched. The DNA of the CDR3 is TGTGCCAGCAGCCCACTACCGGGACAGGGGGCCACTAATGAAAAACTGTTTTTT. Translation: CASSPLPGQGATNEKLFF.

CDR3 sequence: CASATERNTGELFF. In DNA, the CDR3 is TGTGCCAGCGCCACGGAGAGGAACACCGGGGAGCTGTTTTTT. V usage is TRBV7-9 and J usage is TRBJ2-2; no reliable D call. V dropped 8 bases and J dropped 1 base, with 11 bases sitting between them. The CDR3 is 14 amino acids. Germline V gene data show CDR1 as SEHNR and CDR2 as FQNEAQ (reference sequence).

The chain links TRBV4-1 to TRBJ2-1; 8 nucleotides agree with TRBD1. Germline trimming cut 1 base from V and 6 bases from J; bases unmatched to any gene: 5. Germline CDR1 reads MGHRA; CDR2 reads YSYEKL. The CDR3 consists of 15 residues. Written as DNA, the CDR3 is TGCGCCAGCAGCCAAGTGTGGACAGGGATCAATGAGCAGTTCTTC. Protein sequence: CASSQVWTGINEQFF.